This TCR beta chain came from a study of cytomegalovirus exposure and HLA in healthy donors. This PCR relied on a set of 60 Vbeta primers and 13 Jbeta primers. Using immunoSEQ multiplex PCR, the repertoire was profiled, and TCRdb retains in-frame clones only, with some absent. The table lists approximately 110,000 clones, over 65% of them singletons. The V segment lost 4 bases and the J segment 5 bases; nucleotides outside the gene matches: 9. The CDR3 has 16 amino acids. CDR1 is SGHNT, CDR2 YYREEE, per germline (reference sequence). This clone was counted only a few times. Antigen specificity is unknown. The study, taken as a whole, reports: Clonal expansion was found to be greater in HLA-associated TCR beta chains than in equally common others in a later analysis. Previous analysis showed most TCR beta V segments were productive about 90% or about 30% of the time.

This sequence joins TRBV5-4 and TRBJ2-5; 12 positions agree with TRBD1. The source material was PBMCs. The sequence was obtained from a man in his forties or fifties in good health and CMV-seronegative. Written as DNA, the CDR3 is TGTGCCAGCAGCGCTGCACCGGGACAGGGGGCTGAGACCCAGTACTTC. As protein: CASSAAPGQGAETQYF.